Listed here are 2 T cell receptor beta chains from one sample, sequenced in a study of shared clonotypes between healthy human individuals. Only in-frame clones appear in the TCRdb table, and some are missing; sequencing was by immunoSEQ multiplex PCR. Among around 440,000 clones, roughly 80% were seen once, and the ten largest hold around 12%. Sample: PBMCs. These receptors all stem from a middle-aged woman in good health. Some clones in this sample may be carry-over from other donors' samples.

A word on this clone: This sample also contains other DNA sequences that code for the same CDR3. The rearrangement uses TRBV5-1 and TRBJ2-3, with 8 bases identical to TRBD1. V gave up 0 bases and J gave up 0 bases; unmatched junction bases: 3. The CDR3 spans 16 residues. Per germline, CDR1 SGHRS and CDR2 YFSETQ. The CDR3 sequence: CASSLAGQGSTDTQYF. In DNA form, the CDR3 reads TGCGCCAGCAGCTTGGCCGGACAGGGAAGCACAGATACGCAGTATTTT.

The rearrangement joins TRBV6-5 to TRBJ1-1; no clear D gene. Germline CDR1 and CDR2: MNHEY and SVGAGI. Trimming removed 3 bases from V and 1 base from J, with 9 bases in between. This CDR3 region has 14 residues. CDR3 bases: TGTGCCAGCAGTTATGGGTTCGAGAACACTGAAGCTTTCTTT. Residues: CASSYGFENTEAFF.